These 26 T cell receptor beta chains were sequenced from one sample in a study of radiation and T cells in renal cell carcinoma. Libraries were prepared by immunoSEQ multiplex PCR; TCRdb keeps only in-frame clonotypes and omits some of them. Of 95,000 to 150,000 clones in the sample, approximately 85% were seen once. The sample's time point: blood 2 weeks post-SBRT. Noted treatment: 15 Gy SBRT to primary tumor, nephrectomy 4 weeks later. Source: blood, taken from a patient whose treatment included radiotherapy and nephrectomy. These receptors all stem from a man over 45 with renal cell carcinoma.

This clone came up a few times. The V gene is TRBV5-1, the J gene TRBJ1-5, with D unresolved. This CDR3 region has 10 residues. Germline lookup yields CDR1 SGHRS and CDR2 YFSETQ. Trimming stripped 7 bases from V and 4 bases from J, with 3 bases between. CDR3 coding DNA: TGCGCCAGCCATAATCAGCCCCAGCATTTT. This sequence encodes CASHNQPQHF.

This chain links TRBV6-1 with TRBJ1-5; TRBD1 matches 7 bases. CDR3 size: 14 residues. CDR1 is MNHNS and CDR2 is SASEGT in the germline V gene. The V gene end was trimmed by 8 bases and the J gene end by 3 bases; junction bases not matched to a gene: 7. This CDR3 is CASGDSSYNQPQHF. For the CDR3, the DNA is TGTGCCAGCGGGGACAGCTCTTACAATCAGCCCCAGCATTTT.

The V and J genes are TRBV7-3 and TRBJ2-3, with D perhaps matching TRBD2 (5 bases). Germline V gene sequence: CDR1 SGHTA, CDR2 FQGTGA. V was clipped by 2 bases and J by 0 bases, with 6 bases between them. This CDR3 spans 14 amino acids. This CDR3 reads CASSLRGSTDTQYF. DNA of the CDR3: TGTGCCAGCAGCTTACGCGGGAGCACAGATACGCAGTATTTT.

The CDR3 here is CAWSDLGVELFF. The CDR3 DNA is TGTGCCTGGAGTGATCTGGGGGTGGAGCTGTTTTTT. This chain uses TRBV30 with TRBJ2-2, with D perhaps TRBD1 or TRBD2 (5 bases each). Germline values: CDR1 GTSNPN, CDR2 SVGIG (reference sequence). Trimming stripped 1 base from V and 10 bases from J, with 10 bases between. The CDR3 loop spans 12 amino acids.

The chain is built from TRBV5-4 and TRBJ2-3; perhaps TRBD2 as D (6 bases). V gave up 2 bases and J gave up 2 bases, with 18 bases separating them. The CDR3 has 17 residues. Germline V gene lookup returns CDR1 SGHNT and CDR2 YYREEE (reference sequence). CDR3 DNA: TGTGCCAGCAGCTTCAGACAGCTAGCGCATGACACAGATACGCAGTATTTT. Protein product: CASSFRQLAHDTDTQYF.

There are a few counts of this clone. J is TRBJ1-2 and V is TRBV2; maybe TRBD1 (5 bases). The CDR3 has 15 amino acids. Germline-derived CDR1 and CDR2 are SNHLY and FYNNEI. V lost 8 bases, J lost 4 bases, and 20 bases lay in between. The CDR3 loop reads CASAIRAQGFYGYTF. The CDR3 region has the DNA TGTGCCAGCGCCATTCGGGCCCAGGGATTCTATGGCTACACCTTC.

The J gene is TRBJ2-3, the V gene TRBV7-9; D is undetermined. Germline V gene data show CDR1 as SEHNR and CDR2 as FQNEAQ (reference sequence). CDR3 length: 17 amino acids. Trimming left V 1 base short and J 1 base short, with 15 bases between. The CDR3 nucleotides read TGTGCCAGCAGCTTAGACATCCGACCAACAGGCACAGATACGCAGTATTTT. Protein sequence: CASSLDIRPTGTDTQYF. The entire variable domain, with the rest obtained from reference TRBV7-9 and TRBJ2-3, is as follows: DTGVSQNPRHKITKRGQNVTFRCDPISEHNRLYWYRQTLGQGPEFLTYFQNEAQLEKSRLLSDRFSAERPKGSFSTLEIQRTEQGDSAMYLCASSLDIRPTGTDTQYFGPGTRLTVL.

CDR3 DNA sequence: TGTGCCAGCAGTTCCGGTCTGGACCTTGAAGCTTTCTTT. It translates to CASSSGLDLEAFF. This chain joins TRBV28 and TRBJ1-1; D gene ambiguous. CDR1 and CDR2 from the germline V gene are MDHEN and SYDVKM. V was cut by 4 bases and J by 7 bases, with 13 bases left in between. There are 13 residues in the CDR3.

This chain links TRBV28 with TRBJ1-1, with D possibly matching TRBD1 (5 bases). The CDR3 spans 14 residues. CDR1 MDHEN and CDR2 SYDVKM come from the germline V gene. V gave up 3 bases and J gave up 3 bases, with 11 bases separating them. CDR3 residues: CASSFQRGDTEAFF. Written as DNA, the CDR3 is TGTGCCAGCAGTTTCCAACGGGGCGACACTGAAGCTTTCTTT.

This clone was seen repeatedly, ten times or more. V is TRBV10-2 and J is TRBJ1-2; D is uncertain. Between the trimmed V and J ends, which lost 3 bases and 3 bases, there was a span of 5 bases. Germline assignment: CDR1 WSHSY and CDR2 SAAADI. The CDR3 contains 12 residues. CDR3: CASSDGDYGYTF. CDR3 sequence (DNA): TGCGCCAGCAGTGATGGGGACTATGGCTACACCTTC.

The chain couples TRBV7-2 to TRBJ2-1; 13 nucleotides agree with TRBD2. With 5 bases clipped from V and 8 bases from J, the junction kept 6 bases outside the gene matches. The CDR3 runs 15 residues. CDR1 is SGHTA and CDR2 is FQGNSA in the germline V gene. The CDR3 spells CASSPTSGRDYEQFF. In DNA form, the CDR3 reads TGTGCCAGCAGCCCTACTAGCGGGAGGGATTATGAGCAGTTCTTC.

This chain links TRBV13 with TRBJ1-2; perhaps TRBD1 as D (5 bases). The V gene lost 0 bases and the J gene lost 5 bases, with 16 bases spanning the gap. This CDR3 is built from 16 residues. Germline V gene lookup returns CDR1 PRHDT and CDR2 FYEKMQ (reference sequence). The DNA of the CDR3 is TGTGCCAGCAGCTTAGGCCTAAGAGGGGATAGGTATGGCTACACCTTC. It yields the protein CASSLGLRGDRYGYTF.

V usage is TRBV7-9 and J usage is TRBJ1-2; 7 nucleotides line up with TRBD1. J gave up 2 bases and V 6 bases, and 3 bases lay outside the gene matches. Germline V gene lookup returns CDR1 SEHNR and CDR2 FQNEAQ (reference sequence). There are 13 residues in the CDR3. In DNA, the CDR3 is TGTGCCAGCAGTTTACAGGGGAACTATGGCTACACCTTC. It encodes CASSLQGNYGYTF.

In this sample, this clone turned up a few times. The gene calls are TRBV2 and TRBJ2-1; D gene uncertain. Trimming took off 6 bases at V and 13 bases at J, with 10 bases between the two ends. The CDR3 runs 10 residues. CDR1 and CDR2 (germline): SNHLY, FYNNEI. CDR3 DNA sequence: TGTGCCAGCAGCTCCTTCGTCCAGTTCTTC. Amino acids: CASSSFVQFF.

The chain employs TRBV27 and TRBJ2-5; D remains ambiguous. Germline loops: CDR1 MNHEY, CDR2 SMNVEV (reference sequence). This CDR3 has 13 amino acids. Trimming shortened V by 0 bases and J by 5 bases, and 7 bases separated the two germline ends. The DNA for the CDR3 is TGTGCCAGCAGTTTATCGCGGTACGAGACCCAGTACTTC. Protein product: CASSLSRYETQYF.

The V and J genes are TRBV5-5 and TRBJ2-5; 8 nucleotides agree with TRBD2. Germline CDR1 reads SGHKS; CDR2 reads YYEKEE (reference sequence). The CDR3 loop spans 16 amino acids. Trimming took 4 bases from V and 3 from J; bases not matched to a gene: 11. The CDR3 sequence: CASSPRSGGGEETQYF. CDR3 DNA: TGTGCCAGCAGCCCGAGAAGCGGGGGTGGGGAAGAGACCCAGTACTTC.

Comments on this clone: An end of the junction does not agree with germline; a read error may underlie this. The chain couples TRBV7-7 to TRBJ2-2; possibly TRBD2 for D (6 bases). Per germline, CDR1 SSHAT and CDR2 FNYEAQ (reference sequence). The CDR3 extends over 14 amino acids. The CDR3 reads CASSLDGRGGELFF. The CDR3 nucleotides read TGTGCTAGCAGCTTGGACGGGAGAGGCGGGGAGCTGTTTTTT.

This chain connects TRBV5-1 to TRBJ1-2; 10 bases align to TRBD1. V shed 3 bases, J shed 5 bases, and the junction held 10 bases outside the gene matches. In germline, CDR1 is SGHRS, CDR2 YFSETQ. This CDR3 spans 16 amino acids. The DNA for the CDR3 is TGCGCCAGCAGCTCGAATCCGGGACAGGGGTGGTATGGCTACACCTTC. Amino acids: CASSSNPGQGWYGYTF.

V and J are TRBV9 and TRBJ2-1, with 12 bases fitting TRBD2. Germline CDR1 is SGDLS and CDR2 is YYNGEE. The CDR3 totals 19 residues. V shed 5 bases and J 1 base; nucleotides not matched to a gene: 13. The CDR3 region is CASRDLAGGSYESYNEQFF. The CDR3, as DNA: TGTGCCAGCAGAGACCTAGCGGGAGGGTCTTATGAATCCTACAATGAGCAGTTCTTC.

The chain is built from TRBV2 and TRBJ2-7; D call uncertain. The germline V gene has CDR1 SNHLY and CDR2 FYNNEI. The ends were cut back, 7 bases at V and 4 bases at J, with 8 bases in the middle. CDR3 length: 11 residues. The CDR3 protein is CASKTQYEQYF. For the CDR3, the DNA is TGTGCCAGCAAAACTCAGTACGAGCAGTACTTC. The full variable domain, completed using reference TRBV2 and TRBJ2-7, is EPEVTQTPSHQVTQMGQEVILRCVPISNHLYFYWYRQILGQKVEFLVSFYNNEISEKSEIFDDQFSVERPDGSNFTLKIRSTKLEDSAMYFCASKTQYEQYFGPGTRLTVT.

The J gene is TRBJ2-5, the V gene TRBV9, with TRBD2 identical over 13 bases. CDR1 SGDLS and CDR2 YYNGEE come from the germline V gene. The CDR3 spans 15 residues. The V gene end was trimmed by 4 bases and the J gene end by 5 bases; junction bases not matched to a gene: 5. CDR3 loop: CASSPGTSGIETQYF. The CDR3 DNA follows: TGTGCCAGCAGCCCAGGGACTAGCGGGATTGAGACCCAGTACTTC.

CDR3 DNA: TGTGCCAGTAGTCCCAGAGACTATGGCTACACCTTC. Protein product: CASSPRDYGYTF. V gene TRBV19 combines with J gene TRBJ1-2; D gene uncertain. Germline assignment: CDR1 LNHDA and CDR2 SQIVND (reference sequence). The CDR3 runs 12 residues. Trimming took 5 bases from V and 3 from J, leaving 7 bases between them. The variable domain in full, with the rest retrieved from reference TRBV19 and TRBJ1-2, is DGGITQSPKYLFRKEGQNVTLSCEQNLNHDAMYWYRQDPGQGLRLIYYSQIVNDFQKGDIAEGYSVSREKKESFPLTVTSAQKNPTAFYLCASSPRDYGYTFGSGTRLTVV.

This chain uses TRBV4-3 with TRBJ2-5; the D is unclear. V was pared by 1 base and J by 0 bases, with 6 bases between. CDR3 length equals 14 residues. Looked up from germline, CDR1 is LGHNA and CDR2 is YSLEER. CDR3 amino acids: CASSQGQYQETQYF. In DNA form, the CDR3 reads TGCGCCAGCAGCCAAGGGCAGTACCAAGAGACCCAGTACTTC.

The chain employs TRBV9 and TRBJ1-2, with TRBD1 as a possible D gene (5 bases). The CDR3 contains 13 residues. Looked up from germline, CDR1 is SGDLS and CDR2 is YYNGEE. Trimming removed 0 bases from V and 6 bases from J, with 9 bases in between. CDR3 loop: CASSVVGGDGYTF. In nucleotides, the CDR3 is TGTGCCAGCAGCGTAGTTGGGGGGGATGGCTACACCTTC.

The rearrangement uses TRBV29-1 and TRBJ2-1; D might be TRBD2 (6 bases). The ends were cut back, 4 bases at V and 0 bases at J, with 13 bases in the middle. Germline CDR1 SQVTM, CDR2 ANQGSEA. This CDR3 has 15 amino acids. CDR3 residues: CSVGESGVSYNEQFF. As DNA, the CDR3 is TGCAGCGTTGGGGAGTCGGGAGTCTCCTACAATGAGCAGTTCTTC.

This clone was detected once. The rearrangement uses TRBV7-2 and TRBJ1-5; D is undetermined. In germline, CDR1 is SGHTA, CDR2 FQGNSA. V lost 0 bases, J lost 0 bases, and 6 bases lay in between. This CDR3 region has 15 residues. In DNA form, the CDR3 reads TGTGCCAGCAGCTTAGCACGCTATAGCAATCAGCCCCAGCATTTT. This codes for CASSLARYSNQPQHF.